The present TCR beta chain was sequenced within a study of T cells in narcolepsy. The CDR3 runs 17 residues. Germline V gives CDR1 MNHEY, CDR2 SMNVEV (reference sequence). J gave up 1 base and V 5 bases, and 7 bases lay outside the gene matches. Here immunoSEQ multiplex PCR was the method, and the copy in TCRdb shows in-frame clones only, minus some. The sample gives approximately 17,000 clones, over 55% of which show up once; more than 13% is in the top ten. This clone is labeled medium-sized. The chain recombines TRBV27 with TRBJ2-1; 11 nucleotides agree with TRBD2. Material: CD45RA- memory CD8+ T cells from PBMCs. The source is a human donor with narcolepsy. In nucleotides, the CDR3 is TGTGCCAGCAGTCGGTCGACTAGCGGGGCTTCCTACAATGAGCAGTTCTTC. Its translation is CASSRSTSGASYNEQFF.